A single sample gave rise to the 8 T cell receptor beta chains below, sequenced in a study of blood T cells in healthy people across ages. The second PCR ran roughly 6 to 11 cycles with a sample-barcoded 5' primer and J-beta primers. TCRdb reprocessed the 5' RACE reads with MiXCR, giving one entry per CDR3 protein. The sample records roughly 2 million distinct CDR3 sequences, 49% being singletons. Sample: blood. The source of these receptors is a woman between 35 and 50 years old in good health.

The J gene is TRBJ1-2, the V gene TRBV7-2, with D perhaps matching TRBD1 (5 bases). The V and J ends lost 3 bases and 7 bases respectively, with 15 bases between them. The CDR3 runs to 14 residues. CDR1 and CDR2 (germline): SGHTA, FQGNSA. The CDR3 loop reads CASSFIGETSGYTF. CDR3 nucleotide sequence: TGTGCCAGCAGCTTTATAGGGGAGACCTCTGGCTACACCTTC.

This clonotype was counted only a few times. The chain employs TRBV20-1 and TRBJ2-4; 7 bases agree with TRBD1. The closer fit of TRBJ2-7 to the DNA end suggests the J call may be wrong. Germline CDR1 DFQATT, CDR2 SNEGSKA (reference sequence). This CDR3 is 13 amino acids long. The DNA for the CDR3 is TGCAGTGCTAGTAACAGGGGAAGAGGCGAGCAGTACTTC. This translates into CSASNRGRGEQYF.

This clonotype was detected only a few times. This chain links TRBV6-5 with TRBJ1-2; D might be TRBD1 (6 bases). This CDR3 spans 12 amino acids. Trimming removed 2 bases from V and 9 bases from J, with 10 bases in between. Germline-derived CDR1 and CDR2 are MNHEY and SVGAGI. CDR3: CASSYGQGSYTF. The DNA of the CDR3 is TGTGCCAGCAGTTACGGTCAGGGGAGCTACACCTTC.

J is TRBJ2-7 and V is TRBV6-5; D may be TRBD1 (6 bases). This CDR3 region has 17 residues. Germline-derived CDR1 and CDR2 are MNHEY and SVGAGI. The V end lost 0 bases, the J end lost 3 bases, and 18 bases lay between the germline ends. The CDR3 protein is CASSYSGTPTHLYEQYF. The CDR3 nucleotides read TGTGCCAGCAGTTACTCGGGGACACCGACCCATCTCTACGAGCAGTACTTC.

CDR3 sequence (DNA): TGTGCCAGCATGTTATCTGGTGGTGAAGCTTTCTTT. Amino acids: CASMLSGGEAFF. This sequence joins TRBV6-1 and TRBJ1-1; D not resolved. V was clipped by 7 bases and J by 7 bases, with 13 bases between them. The germline V gene has CDR1 MNHNS and CDR2 SASEGT. The length of the CDR3 is 12 residues.

V gene TRBV4-1 combines with J gene TRBJ2-7; TRBD1 matches 7 bases. This CDR3 comprises 15 residues. Per the germline V gene, CDR1 is MGHRA and CDR2 is YSYEKL. The trim removed 0 bases at V and 2 bases at J, leaving 4 bases unmatched. CDR3 residues: CASSQDSQGTYEQYF. DNA for the CDR3: TGCGCCAGCAGCCAAGATTCACAGGGGACCTACGAGCAGTACTTC.

This clonotype has only a few counts. A much more abundant neighbour one base away suggests this may be a read error. The chain is built from TRBV6-1 and TRBJ2-1, with 12 bases identical to TRBD2. Unmatched junction bases numbered 5, after V lost 7 bases and J lost 4 bases. The CDR3 has 15 residues. CDR1 is MNHNS and CDR2 is SASEGT in the germline V gene. Here the CDR3 DNA reads TGTGCCAGCATTTCGACTAGCGGGGGTTACAATGAGCAGTTCTTC. Its translation: CASISTSGGYNEQFF.

This clonotype was detected a few times. The gene calls are TRBV28 and TRBJ2-5, with 8 bases matching TRBD2. After removal of 5 bases from V and 5 bases from J, the junction contained 10 bases not matched to a gene. Germline V gene data show CDR1 as MDHEN and CDR2 as SYDVKM. This CDR3 comprises 15 residues. CDR3 region: CASSPAGGAGETQYF. The CDR3 DNA is TGTGCCAGCAGTCCTGCCGGGGGGGCCGGGGAGACCCAGTACTTC.